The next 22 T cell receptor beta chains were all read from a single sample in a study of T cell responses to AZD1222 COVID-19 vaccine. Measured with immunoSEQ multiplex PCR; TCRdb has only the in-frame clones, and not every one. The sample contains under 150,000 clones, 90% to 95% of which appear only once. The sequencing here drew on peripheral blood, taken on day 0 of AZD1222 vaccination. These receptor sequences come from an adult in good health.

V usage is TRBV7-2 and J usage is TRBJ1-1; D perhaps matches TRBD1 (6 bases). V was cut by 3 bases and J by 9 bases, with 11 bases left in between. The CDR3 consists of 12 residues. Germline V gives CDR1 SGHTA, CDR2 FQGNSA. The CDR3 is CASSLDSNQAFF. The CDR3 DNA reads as TGTGCCAGCAGCTTGGACAGTAACCAAGCTTTCTTT. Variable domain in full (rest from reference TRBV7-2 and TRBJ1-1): GAGVSQSPSNKVTEKGKDVELRCDPISGHTALYWYRQSLGQGLEFLIYFQGNSAPDKSGLPSDRFSAERTGGSVSTLTIQRTQQEDSAVYLCASSLDSNQAFFGQGTRLTVV.

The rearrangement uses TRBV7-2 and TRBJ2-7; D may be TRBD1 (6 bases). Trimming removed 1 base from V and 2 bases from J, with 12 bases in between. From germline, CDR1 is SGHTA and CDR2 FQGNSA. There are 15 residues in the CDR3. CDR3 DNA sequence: TGTGCCAGCAGCTTAGTTGGGGGCGGAGCCTACGAGCAGTACTTC. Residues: CASSLVGGGAYEQYF.

CDR3 protein: CASSSDSYEQYF. As DNA, the CDR3 is TGTGCCAGCAGTTCGGACAGTTACGAGCAGTACTTC. The V gene is TRBV6-2 or TRBV6-3, the J gene TRBJ2-7, with TRBD1 as a possible D gene (6 bases). The length of the CDR3 is 12 residues. Trimming pared 4 bases from V and 4 bases from J, leaving 8 bases between. Germline lookup yields CDR1 MNHEY and CDR2 SVGEGT.

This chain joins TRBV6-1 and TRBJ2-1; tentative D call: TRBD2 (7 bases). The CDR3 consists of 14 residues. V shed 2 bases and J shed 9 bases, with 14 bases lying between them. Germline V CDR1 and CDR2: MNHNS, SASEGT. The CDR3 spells CASSERGGVGEQFF. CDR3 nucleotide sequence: TGTGCCAGCAGTGAAAGGGGGGGAGTAGGTGAGCAGTTCTTC.

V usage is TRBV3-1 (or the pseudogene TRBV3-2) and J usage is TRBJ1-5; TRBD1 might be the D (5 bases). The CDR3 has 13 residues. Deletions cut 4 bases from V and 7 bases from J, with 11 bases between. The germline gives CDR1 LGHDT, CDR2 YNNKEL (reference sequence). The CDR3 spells CASSPLRDQPQHF. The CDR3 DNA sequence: TGTGCCAGCAGCCCCCTTAGGGACCAGCCCCAGCATTTT.

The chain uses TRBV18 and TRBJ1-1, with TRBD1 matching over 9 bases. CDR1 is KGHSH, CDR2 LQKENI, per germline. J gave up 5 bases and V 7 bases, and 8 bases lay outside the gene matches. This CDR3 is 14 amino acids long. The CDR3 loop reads CASFSGQGGTEAFF. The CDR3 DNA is TGTGCCAGCTTTTCGGGACAGGGTGGAACTGAAGCTTTCTTT.

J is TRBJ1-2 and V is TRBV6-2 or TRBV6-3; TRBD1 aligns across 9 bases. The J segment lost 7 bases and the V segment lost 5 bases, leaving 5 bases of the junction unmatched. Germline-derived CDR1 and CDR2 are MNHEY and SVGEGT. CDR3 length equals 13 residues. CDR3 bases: TGTGCCAGCAGTCCGGGACAGGGCTTTGGCTACACCTTC. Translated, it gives CASSPGQGFGYTF.

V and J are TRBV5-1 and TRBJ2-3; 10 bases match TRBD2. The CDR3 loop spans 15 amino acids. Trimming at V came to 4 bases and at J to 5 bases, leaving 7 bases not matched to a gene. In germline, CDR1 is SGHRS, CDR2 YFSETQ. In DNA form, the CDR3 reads TGCGCCAGCAGCCGGAGCGGGGGGGCCGGAGATACGCAGTATTTT. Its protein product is CASSRSGGAGDTQYF.

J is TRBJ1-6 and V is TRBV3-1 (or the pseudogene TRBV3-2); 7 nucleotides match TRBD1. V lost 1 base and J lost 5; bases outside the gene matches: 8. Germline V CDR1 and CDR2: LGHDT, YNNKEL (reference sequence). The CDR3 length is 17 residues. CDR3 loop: CASSQGRGQSNNSPLHF. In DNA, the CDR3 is TGTGCCAGCAGCCAAGGAAGGGGACAGAGCAATAATTCACCCCTCCACTTT.

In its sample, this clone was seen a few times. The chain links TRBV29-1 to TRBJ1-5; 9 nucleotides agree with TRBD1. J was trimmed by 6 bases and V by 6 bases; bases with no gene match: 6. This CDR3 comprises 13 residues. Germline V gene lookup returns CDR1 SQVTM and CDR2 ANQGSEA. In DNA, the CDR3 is TGCAGCGTGCTACAGGGGGCTGGTCAGCCCCAGCATTTT. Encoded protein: CSVLQGAGQPQHF.

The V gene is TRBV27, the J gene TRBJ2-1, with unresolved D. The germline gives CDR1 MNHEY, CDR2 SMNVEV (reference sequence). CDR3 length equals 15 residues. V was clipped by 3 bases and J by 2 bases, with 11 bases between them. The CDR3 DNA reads TGTGCCAGCAGTTTTGACGGGTTAGCCTACAATGAGCAGTTCTTC. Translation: CASSFDGLAYNEQFF.

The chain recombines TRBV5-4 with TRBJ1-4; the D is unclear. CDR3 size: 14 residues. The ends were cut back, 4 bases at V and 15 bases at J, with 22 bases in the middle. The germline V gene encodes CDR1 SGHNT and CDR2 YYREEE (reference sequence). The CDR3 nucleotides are TGTGCCAGCAGCCCGGGTGGACGGTTAGCAGCATTGTTTTTT. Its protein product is CASSPGGRLAALFF.

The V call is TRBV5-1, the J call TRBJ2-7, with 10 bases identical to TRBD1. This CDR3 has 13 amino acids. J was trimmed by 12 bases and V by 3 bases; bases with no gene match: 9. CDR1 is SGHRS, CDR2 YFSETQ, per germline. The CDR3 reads CASSWAGTGAPYF. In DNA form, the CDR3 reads TGCGCCAGCAGCTGGGCCGGGACAGGGGCCCCGTACTTC.

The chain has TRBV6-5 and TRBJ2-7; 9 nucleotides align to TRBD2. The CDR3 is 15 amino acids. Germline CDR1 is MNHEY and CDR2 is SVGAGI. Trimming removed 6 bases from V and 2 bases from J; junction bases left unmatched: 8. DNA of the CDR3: TGTGCCAGCAGAACCGAGCGGGAGGCTCCCTACGAGCAGTACTTC. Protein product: CASRTEREAPYEQYF.

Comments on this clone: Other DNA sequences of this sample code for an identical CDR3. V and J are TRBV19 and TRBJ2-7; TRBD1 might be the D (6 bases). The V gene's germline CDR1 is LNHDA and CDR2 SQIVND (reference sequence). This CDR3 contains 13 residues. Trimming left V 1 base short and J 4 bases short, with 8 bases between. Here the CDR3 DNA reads TGTGCCAGTAGTATAGGAGGGGGTTACGAGCAGTACTTC. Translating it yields CASSIGGGYEQYF.

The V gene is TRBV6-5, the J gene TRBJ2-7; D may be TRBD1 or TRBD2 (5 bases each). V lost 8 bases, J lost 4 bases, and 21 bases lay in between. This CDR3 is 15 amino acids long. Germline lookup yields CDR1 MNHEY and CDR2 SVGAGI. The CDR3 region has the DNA TGTGCCAGCTCCTCCTCGGGGACGGTACGGTACGAGCAGTACTTC. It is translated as CASSSSGTVRYEQYF.

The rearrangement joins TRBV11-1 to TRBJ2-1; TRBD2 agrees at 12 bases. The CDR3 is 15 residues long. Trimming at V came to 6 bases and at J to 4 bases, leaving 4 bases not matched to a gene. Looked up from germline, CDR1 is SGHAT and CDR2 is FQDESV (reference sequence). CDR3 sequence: CASSLGLAGYNEQFF. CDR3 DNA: TGTGCCAGCAGTCTCGGACTAGCGGGATACAATGAGCAGTTCTTC.

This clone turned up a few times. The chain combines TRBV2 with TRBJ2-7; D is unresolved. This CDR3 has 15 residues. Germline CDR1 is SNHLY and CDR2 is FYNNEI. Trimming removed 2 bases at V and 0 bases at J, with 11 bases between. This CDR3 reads CASSESETRSYEQYF. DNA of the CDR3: TGTGCCAGCAGTGAATCAGAGACGCGCTCCTACGAGCAGTACTTC. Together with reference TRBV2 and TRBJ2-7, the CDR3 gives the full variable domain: EPEVTQTPSHQVTQMGQEVILRCVPISNHLYFYWYRQILGQKVEFLVSFYNNEISEKSEIFDDQFSVERPDGSNFTLKIRSTKLEDSAMYFCASSESETRSYEQYFGPGTRLTVT.

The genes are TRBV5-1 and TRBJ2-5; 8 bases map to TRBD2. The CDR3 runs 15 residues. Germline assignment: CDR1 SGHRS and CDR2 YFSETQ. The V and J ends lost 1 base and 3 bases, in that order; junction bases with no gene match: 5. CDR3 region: CASSLQGLEKETQYF. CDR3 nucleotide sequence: TGCGCCAGCAGCTTGCAGGGACTAGAAAAAGAGACCCAGTACTTC.

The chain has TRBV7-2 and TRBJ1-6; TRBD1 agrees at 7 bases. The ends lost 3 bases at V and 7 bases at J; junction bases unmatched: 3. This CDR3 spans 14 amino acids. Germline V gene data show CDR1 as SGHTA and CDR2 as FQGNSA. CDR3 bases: TGTGCCAGCAGCTTCCCAGGGGGGAATTCACCCCTCCACTTT. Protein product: CASSFPGGNSPLHF.

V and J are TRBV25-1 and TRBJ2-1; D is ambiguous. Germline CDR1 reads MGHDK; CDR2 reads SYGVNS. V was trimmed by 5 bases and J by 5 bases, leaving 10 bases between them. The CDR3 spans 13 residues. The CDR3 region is CASSLDANNEQFF. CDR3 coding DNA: TGTGCCAGCAGTCTGGACGCGAACAATGAGCAGTTCTTC.

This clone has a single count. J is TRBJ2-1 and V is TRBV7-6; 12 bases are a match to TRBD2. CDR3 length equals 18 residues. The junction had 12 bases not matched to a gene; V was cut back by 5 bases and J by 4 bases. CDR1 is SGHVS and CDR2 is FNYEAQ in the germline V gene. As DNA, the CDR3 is TGTGCCAGCAGCCCGCGGACTAGCGGGAACTCCAAATACAATGAGCAGTTCTTC. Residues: CASSPRTSGNSKYNEQFF.